This is a list of T cell receptor beta chains from one sample in a study of T cells in Graves' hyperthyroidism and ophthalmopathy. Each CDR3 protein is one row after TCRdb ran MiXCR on the multiplex PCR reads. The sample gives over 400,000 distinct CDR3 sequences, about 22% of which show up once; under 55% is in the top ten. The sequenced material came from blood. The source is a woman aged 65 to 85 with Graves' ophthalmopathy. CDR3s include the opening cysteine and the closing phenylalanine or tryptophan. D genes are given only for firm matches. Part of the rows lack a size; the others show once, few, many or a class for expanded clones.

>TRBD1|-|TRBJ2-3|TRBV11-3
CASSEGQLPDTQYF
TGTGCCAGCAGCGAGGGACAGCTGCCAGATACGCAGTATTTT
>TRBD1|-|TRBJ1-2|TRBV11-2
CASSSRGGGQGDYGYTF
TGTGCCAGCAGCTCCCGGGGGGGCGGACAGGGCGACTATGGCTACACCTTC
>-|few|TRBJ1-1|TRBV20-1
CSATEGGAAFF
TGCAGTGCCACGGAGGGCGGCGCGGCTTTCTTT
>-|-|TRBJ2-5|TRBV18
CASSPNQVSMETQYF
TGTGCCAGCTCACCAAACCAAGTTAGCATGGAGACCCAGTACTTC
>-|-|TRBJ1-5|TRBV7-9
CASSLDGRDNQPQHF
TGTGCCAGCAGCTTAGATGGCAGGGACAATCAGCCCCAGCATTTT
>TRBD1|-|TRBJ1-4|TRBV6-2/TRBV6-3
CASSYSGTADEKLFF
TGTGCCAGCAGTTACTCCGGGACAGCTGATGAAAAACTGTTTTTT
>TRBD1|-|TRBJ2-1|TRBV24-1
CATSGRDSLSYNEQFF
TGTGCCACCAGCGGCAGGGACAGCCTATCCTACAATGAGCAGTTCTTC
>-|few|TRBJ2-7|TRBV10-2
CASSLDGPPYEQYF
TGCGCCAGCAGTTTAGACGGTCCACCCTACGAGCAGTACTTC
>-|few|TRBJ2-7|TRBV10-3
CAISESTTSPTYEQYF
TGTGCCATCAGTGAGTCGACTACTAGCCCCACCTACGAGCAGTACTTC
>TRBD1|few|TRBJ2-1|TRBV6-1
CASSRQGEGEQFF
TGTGCCAGCAGTCGACAGGGGGAAGGTGAGCAGTTCTTC
>TRBD1|-|TRBJ1-1|TRBV6-1
CASLRQGGTEAFF
TGTGCCAGTTTAAGACAGGGAGGGACTGAAGCTTTCTTT
>-|many|TRBJ1-1|TRBV20-1
CSASRVGRMNTEAFF
TGCAGTGCTAGTAGGGTAGGGAGGATGAACACTGAAGCTTTCTTT
>-|many|TRBJ1-3|TRBV12-3/TRBV12-4
CASSDLGTASSGNTIYF
TGTGCCAGCAGTGACCTTGGGACGGCGAGCTCTGGAAACACCATATATTTT
>TRBD1|-|TRBJ1-2|TRBV12-5
CASGFDREWGYTF
TGTGCTAGTGGTTTCGACAGGGAATGGGGCTACACCTTC
>TRBD1|few|TRBJ1-2|TRBV6-5
CASSYRAPGGPPDYTF
TGTGCCAGCAGTTACAGGGCGCCAGGGGGCCCCCCTGACTACACCTTC
>TRBD1|-|TRBJ1-3|TRBV19
CASSGRTGGQGNTIYF
TGTGCCAGTAGTGGACGAACAGGGGGCCAAGGAAACACCATATATTTT
>-|many|TRBJ2-3|TRBV10-3
CAISTKEGLTDTQYF
TGTGCCATCAGTACCAAAGAAGGTCTCACAGATACGCAGTATTTT
>-|many|TRBJ1-1|TRBV6-2/TRBV6-3
CASSSLQGRTEAFF
TGTGCCAGCAGTTCACTACAGGGAAGGACTGAAGCTTTCTTT
>TRBD1|many|TRBJ2-1|TRBV28
CASSSRDRIYNEQFF
TGTGCCAGCAGTTCCCGGGACAGGATTTACAATGAGCAGTTCTTC
>-|few|TRBJ2-7|TRBV11-3
CASSPGAPHEQYF
TGTGCCAGCAGCCCCGGGGCCCCACACGAGCAGTACTTC
>TRBD1|-|TRBJ2-5|TRBV6-2/TRBV6-3
CASRIARDRQETQYF
TGTGCCAGCAGAATAGCCCGGGACAGGCAAGAGACCCAGTACTTC
>-|many|TRBJ1-1|TRBV7-9
CASSLRALNTEAFF
TGTGCCAGCAGCTTAAGGGCCCTGAACACTGAAGCTTTCTTT
>-|many|TRBJ2-7|TRBV2
CASSERHEQYF
TGTGCCAGCAGTGAAAGACACGAGCAGTACTTC
>TRBD2|-|TRBJ2-3|TRBV30
CAFTSGSGTDTQYF
TGTGCCTTTACTAGCGGGAGCGGCACAGATACGCAGTATTTT
>-|-|TRBJ2-1|TRBV7-9
CASSLAGAGFYNEQFF
TGTGCCAGCAGCTTAGCGGGAGCGGGTTTCTACAATGAGCAGTTCTTC
>TRBD1|-|TRBJ2-6|TRBV6-2/TRBV6-3
CASSYSKGQLTSGANVLTF
TGTGCCAGCAGTTACTCGAAGGGACAGCTTACTTCTGGGGCCAACGTCCTGACTTTC
>TRBD1|few|TRBJ1-6|TRBV6-1
CAGHRGQNSPLHF
TGTGCCGGGCACAGGGGGCAGAATTCACCCCTCCACTTT
>-|few|TRBJ2-2|TRBV27
CASSYRRNTGELFF
TGTGCCAGCAGTTACCGCCGGAACACCGGGGAGCTGTTTTTT
>-|many|TRBJ2-2|TRBV7-3
CASSPAGGTGELFF
TGTGCCAGCAGCCCTGCTGGTGGAACCGGGGAGCTGTTTTTT
>-|few|TRBJ2-7|TRBV30
CAWSQQGLTYEQYF
TGTGCCTGGAGCCAACAGGGCCTTACCTACGAGCAGTACTTC
>TRBD2|-|TRBJ2-1|TRBV5-4
CASSYGGLAGINEQFF
TGTGCCAGCAGCTATGGTGGACTAGCGGGGATCAATGAGCAGTTCTTC